This entry lists 12 T cell receptor beta chains sequenced from one sample in a study of T cell changes during pregnancy in multiple sclerosis. The protocol was immunoSEQ multiplex PCR, while the TCRdb copy is restricted to in-frame clones and leaves out a portion. This table has 50,000 to 60,000 clones, around 93% appearing once. The specimen was peripheral blood, collected after pregnancy. The receptors come from a female donor in good health, enrolled as a control in a pregnancy study.

The rearrangement links TRBV19 to TRBJ2-1; D unclear. Trimming left V 6 bases short and J 2 bases short, with 11 bases between. CDR1 is LNHDA and CDR2 is SQIVND in the germline V gene (reference sequence). There are 14 residues in the CDR3. The CDR3 DNA is TGTGCCAGTAGCGCAGGAAGTCCCTACAATGAGCAGTTCTTC. Its protein is CASSAGSPYNEQFF.

The J gene is TRBJ1-1, the V gene TRBV28; 7 bases agree with TRBD1. Trimming took 2 bases from V and 1 from J; bases not matched to a gene: 4. Germline V gene lookup returns CDR1 MDHEN and CDR2 SYDVKM. The CDR3 extends over 15 amino acids. The CDR3 sequence is CASSLRDRWNTEAFF. CDR3 bases: TGTGCCAGCAGTTTAAGGGACAGATGGAACACTGAAGCTTTCTTT.

This clone was seen just once. This chain connects TRBV18 to TRBJ2-5; weak D call: TRBD2 (5 bases). Germline V gives CDR1 KGHSH, CDR2 LQKENI. The CDR3 totals 14 residues. V was pared by 2 bases and J by 1 base, with 8 bases between. As DNA, the CDR3 is TGTGCCAGCTCACCATCCGGGATCCAAGAGACCCAGTACTTC. Translating it yields CASSPSGIQETQYF.

The rearrangement uses TRBV9 and TRBJ2-3; D is possibly TRBD2 (5 bases). V lost 0 bases to trimming and J lost 0 bases, with 17 bases between them. Germline V gene data show CDR1 as SGDLS and CDR2 as YYNGEE. CDR3 length equals 18 residues. In DNA form, the CDR3 reads TGTGCCAGCAGCGTAGGGCTTGTGGCGGGCCTAAGCACAGATACGCAGTATTTT. As protein: CASSVGLVAGLSTDTQYF.

The genes are TRBV27 and TRBJ1-1; D unclear. The CDR3 runs 14 residues. The germline gives CDR1 MNHEY, CDR2 SMNVEV (reference sequence). V gave up 4 bases and J gave up 0 bases, with 9 bases separating them. Written as DNA, the CDR3 is TGTGCCAGCAGTTCGCAGTTTATGAACACTGAAGCTTTCTTT. This sequence encodes CASSSQFMNTEAFF.

V is TRBV2 and J is TRBJ1-2, with 8 bases matching TRBD1. V lost 6 bases and J lost 0; bases outside the gene matches: 3. Germline V CDR1 and CDR2: SNHLY, FYNNEI. This CDR3 comprises 14 residues. CDR3 region: CASSRTGSNYGYTF. The CDR3 nucleotides read TGTGCCAGCAGCCGGACAGGGTCTAACTATGGCTACACCTTC.

V and J are TRBV28 and TRBJ2-3; 10 bases fit TRBD1. The CDR3 sequence is 14 residues long. In germline, CDR1 is MDHEN, CDR2 SYDVKM. After removal of 7 bases from V and 3 bases from J, the junction contained 4 bases not matched to a gene. CDR3 amino acids: CASISGQGTDTQYF. The CDR3 DNA reads as TGTGCCAGCATCTCGGGACAGGGGACAGATACGCAGTATTTT.

The chain is built from TRBV5-1 and TRBJ2-7; D unresolved. This CDR3 is built from 16 residues. V lost 2 bases and J 4 bases, leaving 19 bases between the germline ends. CDR1 and CDR2 (germline): SGHRS, YFSETQ. In DNA, the CDR3 is TGCGCCAGCAGCTTTACAGACCAGGCCATAGGTTACGAGCAGTACTTC. Amino acid sequence: CASSFTDQAIGYEQYF.

V and J are TRBV30 and TRBJ1-2; 8 nucleotides match TRBD1. Germline trimming cut 2 bases from V and 7 bases from J; bases unmatched to any gene: 3. The CDR3 loop spans 12 amino acids. Germline loops: CDR1 GTSNPN, CDR2 SVGIG (reference sequence). CDR3 loop: CAWSYTGGGYTF. CDR3 DNA: TGTGCCTGGAGTTATACAGGGGGTGGCTACACCTTC.

The chain is built from TRBV7-9 and TRBJ2-1, with TRBD2 matching over 8 bases. The germline V gene encodes CDR1 SEHNR and CDR2 FQNEAQ (reference sequence). This CDR3 spans 15 amino acids. The J segment lost 9 bases and the V segment lost 3 bases, leaving 10 bases of the junction unmatched. The CDR3 DNA reads as TGTGCCAGCAGCTTGGTCGGGAGGGAAGTAAGTGAGCAGTTCTTC. Translating it yields CASSLVGREVSEQFF.

The chain links TRBV10-3 to TRBJ2-2; D may be TRBD1 (6 bases). V lost 3 bases, J lost 4 bases, and 9 bases lay in between. Germline V CDR1 and CDR2: ENHRY, SYGVKD. The CDR3 spans 14 residues. The CDR3: CAISDVGGTGELFF. For the CDR3, the DNA is TGTGCCATCAGTGACGTAGGGGGCACCGGGGAGCTGTTTTTT.

V and J are TRBV29-1 and TRBJ2-5; possible D gene TRBD2, 6 bases. The germline V gene encodes CDR1 SQVTM and CDR2 ANQGSEA. Trimming shortened V by 6 bases and J by 5 bases, and 16 bases separated the two germline ends. This CDR3 region has 13 residues. CDR3 DNA sequence: TGCAGCGTGGATCCTATGGCGGGGGAGACCCAGTACTTC. Translation: CSVDPMAGETQYF.